Listed here are 10 T cell receptor beta chains from one sample, sequenced in a study of T cells in women clearing cervical HPV infection. TCRdb's copy holds only in-frame clones and misses some; the assay was immunoSEQ multiplex PCR. This sample's table has approximately 21,000 clones. Material for sequencing was blood buffy coat. These receptors all stem from a woman between 18 and 69 years old with a cervical HPV16 infection that either progressed to CIN3+ or cleared (not recorded which).

With regard to this clone: The CDR3 goes on 3 residues after the read ends, and that part is filled in from the germline J gene. This chain connects TRBV7-2 to TRBJ2-7, with D hard to call. Germline-derived CDR1 and CDR2 are SGHTA and FQGNSA. The CDR3 contains 16 residues. Trimming removed 0 bases from V and 5 bases from J, with 17 bases in between. Partial CDR3 DNA: TGTGCCAGCAGCTTAGCAGGGTCTCTTCTAAACGACGAG. Residues: CASSLAGSLLNDE. The full CDR3 protein reads CASSLAGSLLNDEQYF.

Regarding this clone: The CDR3 end lies 3 residues beyond the end of the read and is filled in from the germline J gene. The rearrangement links TRBV19 to TRBJ1-2, with a tentative D call TRBD1 (5 bases). There are 13 residues in the CDR3. Trimming removed 3 bases from V and 6 bases from J, with 11 bases in between. The germline CDR1 and CDR2 sequences are LNHDA and SQIVND (reference sequence). CDR3 sequence: CASSIAGFDGYTF. Partial CDR3 DNA: TGTGCCAGTAGTATTGCAGGGTTCGATGGC.

The part of the CDR3 DNA that was read is TGCGCCAGCAGCCTGACAGGGTTTATCACTAATGAAAAA. Translation gives CASSLTGFITNEK. The whole CDR3 is CASSLTGFITNEKLFF. This sequence joins TRBV10-2 and TRBJ1-4, with TRBD1 matching over 7 bases. The missing CDR3 end, 3 residues past where the read stops, is filled in from the germline J gene. Looked up from germline, CDR1 is WSHSY and CDR2 is SAAADI. The CDR3 runs 16 residues. V was clipped by 6 bases and J by 2 bases; unmatched bases: 9.

Of note for this clone: The CDR3 goes on 3 residues after the read ends, and that part is filled in from the germline J gene. This chain joins TRBV2 and TRBJ2-7; D uncertain. V shed 6 bases and J shed 6 bases, with 9 bases lying between them. Germline V lookup: CDR1 SNHLY, CDR2 FYNNEI. The CDR3 has 11 amino acids. CDR3 loop: CASRRTAEQYF. The CDR3 bases that were read are TGTGCCAGCAGGAGAACAGCCGAG. The full variable domain, its missing parts supplied by reference TRBV2 and TRBJ2-7, is EPEVTQTPSHQVTQMGQEVILRCVPISNHLYFYWYRQILGQKVEFLVSFYNNEISEKSEIFDDQFSVERPDGSNFTLKIRSTKLEDSAMYFCASRRTAEQYFGPGTRLTVT.

Notes on this clone: Read coverage stops 3 residues before the CDR3 terminus; the germline J gene supplies the remainder. The rearrangement links TRBV6-4 to TRBJ1-2; no definite D call. The germline gives CDR1 MRHNA, CDR2 SNTAGT. V lost 2 bases, J lost 6 bases, and 7 bases lay in between. The CDR3 loop spans 12 amino acids. Partial CDR3 DNA: TGTGCCAGCAGTGACCCACCAGATGGC. It translates to CASSDPPDG. The whole CDR3 protein reads CASSDPPDGYTF.

Regarding this clone: Mismatch with germline at one junction end may stem from a read error. The read ends 3 residues shy of where the CDR3 ends; the end is completed using the germline J gene. Other DNA sequences in this sample translate to the same CDR3. The chain carries TRBV19 and TRBJ1-3, with TRBD1 as a possible D gene (5 bases). The CDR3 is 15 residues long. Germline V lookup: CDR1 LNHDA, CDR2 SQIVND (reference sequence). CDR3 sequence: CASSKQAISGNTIYF. Partial CDR3 DNA: TGTGCCAGTAGTAAACAGGCCATCTCTGGAAACACT.

A remark on this clone: The sequenced fragment ends 3 residues before the CDR3 boundary, so the rest is inferred from the germline J gene. This chain joins TRBV2 and TRBJ1-2, with 11 bases fitting TRBD1. This CDR3 is built from 15 residues. Germline V gene sequence: CDR1 SNHLY, CDR2 FYNNEI. Losses at the gene ends were 6 bases for V and 1 base for J; bases not matched to a gene: 4. This CDR3 reads CASRMGTGGNYGYTF. Partial CDR3 DNA: TGTGCCAGCAGGATGGGGACAGGGGGTAACTATGGC.

In regard to this clone: The CDR3 end lies 3 residues beyond the end of the read and is filled in from the germline J gene. The V call is TRBV2, the J call TRBJ1-3; the D gene is possibly TRBD1 (6 bases). The germline V and J ends were trimmed by 6 bases and 2 bases, with 8 bases remaining between them. This CDR3 is built from 13 residues. The germline CDR1 and CDR2 sequences are SNHLY and FYNNEI. CDR3 loop: CASRGAPGNTIYF. The covered CDR3 bases are TGTGCCAGCAGGGGGGCGCCTGGAAACACC.

Of note for this clone: The sequence runs out 3 residues before the end of the CDR3; the remainder is reconstructed from the germline J gene. The chain links TRBV2 to TRBJ2-5; TRBD2 agrees at 7 bases. CDR1 is SNHLY, CDR2 FYNNEI, per germline. With 6 bases clipped from V and 5 bases from J, the junction kept 15 bases outside the gene matches. CDR3 size: 16 residues. The sequenced CDR3 bases are TGTGCCAGCAGCAAGAGACGTGCGGGAGACTACGAGACC. Its translation is CASSKRRAGDYET. In full, the CDR3 reads CASSKRRAGDYETQYF.

Note on this clone: With the read ending 3 residues before the CDR3 end, the germline J gene is used to fill in that end. This rearrangement joins TRBV2 to TRBJ1-1, with D tentatively TRBD1 (5 bases). Trimming cost V 6 bases and J 2 bases, with 7 bases left between them. The CDR3 loop spans 12 amino acids. Germline-derived CDR1 and CDR2 are SNHLY and FYNNEI. CDR3 sequence reads: CASRDTNTEAFF. The covered CDR3 bases are TGTGCCAGCAGGGACACAAACACTGAA.